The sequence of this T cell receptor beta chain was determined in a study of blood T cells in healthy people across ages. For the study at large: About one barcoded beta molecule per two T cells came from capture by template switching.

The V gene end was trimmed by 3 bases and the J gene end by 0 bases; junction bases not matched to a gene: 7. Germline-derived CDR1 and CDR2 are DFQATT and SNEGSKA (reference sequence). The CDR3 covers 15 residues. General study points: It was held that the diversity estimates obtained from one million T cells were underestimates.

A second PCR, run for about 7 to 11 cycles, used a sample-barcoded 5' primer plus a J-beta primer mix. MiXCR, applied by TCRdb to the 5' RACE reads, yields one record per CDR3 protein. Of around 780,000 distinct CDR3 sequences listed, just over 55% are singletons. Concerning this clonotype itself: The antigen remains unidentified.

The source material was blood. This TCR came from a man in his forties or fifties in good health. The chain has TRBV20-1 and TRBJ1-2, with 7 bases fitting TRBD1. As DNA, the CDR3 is TGCAGTGCTAGGACAGGGCCACCAACTAACTATGGCTACACCTTC. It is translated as CSARTGPPTNYGYTF.